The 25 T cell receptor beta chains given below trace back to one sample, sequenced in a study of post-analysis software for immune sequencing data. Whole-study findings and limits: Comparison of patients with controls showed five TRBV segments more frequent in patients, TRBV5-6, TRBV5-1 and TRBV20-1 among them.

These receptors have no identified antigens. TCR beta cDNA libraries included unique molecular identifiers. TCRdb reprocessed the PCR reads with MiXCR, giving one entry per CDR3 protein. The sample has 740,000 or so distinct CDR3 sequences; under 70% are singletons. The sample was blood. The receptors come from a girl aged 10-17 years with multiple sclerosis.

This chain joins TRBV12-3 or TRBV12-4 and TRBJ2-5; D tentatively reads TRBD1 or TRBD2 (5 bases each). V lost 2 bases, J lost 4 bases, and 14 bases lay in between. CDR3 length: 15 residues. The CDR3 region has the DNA TGTGCCAGCAGTTTACCGGGACCGGCCGGAGAGACCCAGTACTTC. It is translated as CASSLPGPAGETQYF.

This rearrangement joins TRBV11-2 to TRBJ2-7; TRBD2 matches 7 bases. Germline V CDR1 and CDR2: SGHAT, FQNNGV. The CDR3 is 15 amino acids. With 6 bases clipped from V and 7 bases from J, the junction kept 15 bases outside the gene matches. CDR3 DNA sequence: TGTGCCAGCAGAGCGCTAAGGCGGGAGTCGGGTGAGCAGTACTTC. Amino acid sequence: CASRALRRESGEQYF.

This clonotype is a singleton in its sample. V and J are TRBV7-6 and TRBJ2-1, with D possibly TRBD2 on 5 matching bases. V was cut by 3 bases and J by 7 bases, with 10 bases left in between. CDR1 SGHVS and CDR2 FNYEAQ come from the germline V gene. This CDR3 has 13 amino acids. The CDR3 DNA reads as TGTGCCAGCAGCTTGGGGAGTGAGAATGAGCAGTTCTTC. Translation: CASSLGSENEQFF.

The CDR3 region has the DNA TGTGCCAGCAGGCGGGAGGCTCGTAGCTCCTACGAGCAGTACTTC. Protein product: CASRREARSSYEQYF. The V gene is TRBV12-3 or TRBV12-4, the J gene TRBJ2-7; the match to TRBD2 covers 8 bases. Unmatched junction bases numbered 7, after V lost 6 bases and J lost 0 bases. The CDR3 has 15 residues.

As DNA, the CDR3 is TGTGCCAGCAGCTCAGGGACTAGCGGGAGCGAGCAGTACTTC. Its protein is CASSSGTSGSEQYF. V usage is TRBV7-3 and J usage is TRBJ2-4; 14 nucleotides align to TRBD2. The closer fit of TRBJ2-7 to the DNA end suggests the J call may be wrong. CDR1 SGHTA and CDR2 FQGTGA come from the germline V gene. CDR3 length: 14 amino acids.

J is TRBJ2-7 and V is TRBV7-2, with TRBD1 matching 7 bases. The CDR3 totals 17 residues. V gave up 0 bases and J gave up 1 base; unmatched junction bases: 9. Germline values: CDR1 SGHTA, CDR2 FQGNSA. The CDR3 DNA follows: TGTGCCAGCAGCTTAGCCGCCGACAGGGCTTTGTCCTACGAGCAGTACTTC. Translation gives CASSLAADRALSYEQYF.

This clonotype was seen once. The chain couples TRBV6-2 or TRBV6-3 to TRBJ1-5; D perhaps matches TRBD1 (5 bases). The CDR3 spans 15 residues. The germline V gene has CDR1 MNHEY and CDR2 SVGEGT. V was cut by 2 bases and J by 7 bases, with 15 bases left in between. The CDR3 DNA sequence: TGTGCCAGCAGTTACGGGACGGGCCCTCTACAGCCCCAGCATTTT. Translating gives CASSYGTGPLQPQHF.

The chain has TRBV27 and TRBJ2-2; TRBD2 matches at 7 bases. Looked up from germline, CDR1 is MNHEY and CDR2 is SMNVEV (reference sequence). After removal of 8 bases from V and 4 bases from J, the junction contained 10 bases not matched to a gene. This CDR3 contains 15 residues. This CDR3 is CASLGAGAVTGELFF. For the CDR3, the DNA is TGTGCCAGCCTCGGGGCGGGAGCGGTCACCGGGGAGCTGTTTTTT.

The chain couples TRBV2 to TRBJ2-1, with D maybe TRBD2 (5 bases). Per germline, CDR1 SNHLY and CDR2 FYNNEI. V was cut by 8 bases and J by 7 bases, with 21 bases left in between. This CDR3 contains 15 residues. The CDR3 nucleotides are TGTGCCAGCCTACATAACGGGGAGCTATCTAATGAGCAGTTCTTC. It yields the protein CASLHNGELSNEQFF.

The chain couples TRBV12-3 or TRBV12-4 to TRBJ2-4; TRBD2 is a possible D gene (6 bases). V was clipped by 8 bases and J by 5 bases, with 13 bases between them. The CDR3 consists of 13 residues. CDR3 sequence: CASGTGDENIQYF. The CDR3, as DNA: TGTGCCAGCGGCACGGGGGACGAAAACATTCAGTACTTC.

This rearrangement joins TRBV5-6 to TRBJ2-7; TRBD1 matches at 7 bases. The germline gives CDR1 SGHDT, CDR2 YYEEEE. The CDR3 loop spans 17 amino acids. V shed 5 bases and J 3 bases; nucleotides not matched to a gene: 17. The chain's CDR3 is CASRPPQLTGVIYEQYF. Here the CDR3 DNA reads TGTGCCAGCAGACCCCCTCAACTCACAGGGGTCATCTACGAGCAGTACTTC.

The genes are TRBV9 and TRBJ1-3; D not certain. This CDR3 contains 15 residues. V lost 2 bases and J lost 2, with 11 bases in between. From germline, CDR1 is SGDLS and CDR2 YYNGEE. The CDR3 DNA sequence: TGTGCCAGCAGCGTTGACTCACACCCTGGAAACACCATATATTTT. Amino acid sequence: CASSVDSHPGNTIYF. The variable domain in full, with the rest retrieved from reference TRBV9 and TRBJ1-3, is DSGVTQTPKHLITATGQRVTLRCSPRSGDLSVYWYQQSLDQGLQFLIQYYNGEERAKGNILERFSAQQFPDLHSELNLSSLELGDSALYFCASSVDSHPGNTIYFGEGSWLTVV.

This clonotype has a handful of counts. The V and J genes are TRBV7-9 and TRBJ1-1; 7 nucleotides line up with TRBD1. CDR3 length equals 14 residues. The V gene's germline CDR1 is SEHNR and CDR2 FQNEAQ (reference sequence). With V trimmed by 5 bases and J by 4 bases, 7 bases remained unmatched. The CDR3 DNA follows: TGTGCCAGCAGCGAGACAGGGAGGCGCACTGAAGCTTTCTTT. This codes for CASSETGRRTEAFF. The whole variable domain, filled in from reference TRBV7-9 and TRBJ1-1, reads DTGVSQNPRHKITKRGQNVTFRCDPISEHNRLYWYRQTLGQGPEFLTYFQNEAQLEKSRLLSDRFSAERPKGSFSTLEIQRTEQGDSAMYLCASSETGRRTEAFFGQGTRLTVV.

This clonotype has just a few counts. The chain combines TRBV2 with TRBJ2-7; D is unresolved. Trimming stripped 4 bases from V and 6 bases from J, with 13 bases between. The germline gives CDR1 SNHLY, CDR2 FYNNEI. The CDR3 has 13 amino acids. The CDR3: CASSADPVSEQYF. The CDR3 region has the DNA TGTGCCAGCAGTGCGGACCCCGTATCCGAGCAGTACTTC.

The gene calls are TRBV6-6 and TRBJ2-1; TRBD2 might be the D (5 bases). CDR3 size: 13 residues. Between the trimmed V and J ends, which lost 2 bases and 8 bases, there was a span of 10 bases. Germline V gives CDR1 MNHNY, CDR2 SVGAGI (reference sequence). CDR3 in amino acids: CASSYTTRDEQFF. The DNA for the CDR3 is TGTGCCAGCAGTTACACTACTAGGGATGAGCAGTTCTTC.

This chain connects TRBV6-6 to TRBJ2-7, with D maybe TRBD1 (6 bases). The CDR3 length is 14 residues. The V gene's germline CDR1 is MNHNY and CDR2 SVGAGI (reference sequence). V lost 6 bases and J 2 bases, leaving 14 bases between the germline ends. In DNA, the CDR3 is TGTGCCAGCAGCCCTCCGGGACAAACCTACGAGCAGTACTTC. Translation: CASSPPGQTYEQYF.

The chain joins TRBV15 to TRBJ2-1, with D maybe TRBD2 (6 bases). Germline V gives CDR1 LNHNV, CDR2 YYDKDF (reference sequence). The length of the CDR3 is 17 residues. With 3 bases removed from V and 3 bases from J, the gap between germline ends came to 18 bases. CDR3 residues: CATSRGGRGLSYNEQFF. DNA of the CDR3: TGTGCCACCAGCAGGGGGGGTCGGGGTTTGAGCTACAATGAGCAGTTCTTC.

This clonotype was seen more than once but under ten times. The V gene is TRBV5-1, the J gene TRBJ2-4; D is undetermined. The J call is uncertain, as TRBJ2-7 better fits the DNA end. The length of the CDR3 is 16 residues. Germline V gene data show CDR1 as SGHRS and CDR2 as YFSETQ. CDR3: CASSLLRLTSSYEQYF. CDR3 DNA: TGCGCCAGCAGCTTACTCCGGTTGACGTCCTCCTACGAGCAGTACTTC.

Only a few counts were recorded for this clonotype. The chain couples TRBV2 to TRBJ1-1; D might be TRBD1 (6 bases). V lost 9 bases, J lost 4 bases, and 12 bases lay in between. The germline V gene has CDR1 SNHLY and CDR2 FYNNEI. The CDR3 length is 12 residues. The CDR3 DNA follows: TGTGCCAGTTCGGGACAAGGCACTGAAGCTTTCTTT. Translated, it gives CASSGQGTEAFF. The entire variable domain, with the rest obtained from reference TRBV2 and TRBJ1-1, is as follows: EPEVTQTPSHQVTQMGQEVILRCVPISNHLYFYWYRQILGQKVEFLVSFYNNEISEKSEIFDDQFSVERPDGSNFTLKIRSTKLEDSAMYFCASSGQGTEAFFGQGTRLTVV.

CDR3 nucleotide sequence: TGTGCCAGCAGTGACGGGACAACCGGAGCGGATGCAGATACGCAGTATTTT. It yields the protein CASSDGTTGADADTQYF. This chain joins TRBV2 and TRBJ2-3, with D possibly TRBD1 on 6 matching bases. The germline V gene encodes CDR1 SNHLY and CDR2 FYNNEI. This CDR3 spans 17 amino acids. Trimming pared 3 bases from V and 4 bases from J, leaving 20 bases between.

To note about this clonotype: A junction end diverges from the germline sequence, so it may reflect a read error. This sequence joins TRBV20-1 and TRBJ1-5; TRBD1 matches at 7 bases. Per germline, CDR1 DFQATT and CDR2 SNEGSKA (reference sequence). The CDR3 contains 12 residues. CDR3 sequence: CRARGGGEPQHF. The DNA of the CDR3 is TGCAGGGCTAGAGGGGGCGGGGAGCCCCAGCATTTT.

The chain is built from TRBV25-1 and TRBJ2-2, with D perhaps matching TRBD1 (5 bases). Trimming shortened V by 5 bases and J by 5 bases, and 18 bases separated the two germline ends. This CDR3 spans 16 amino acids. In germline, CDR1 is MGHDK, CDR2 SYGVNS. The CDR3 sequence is CASSSHRLLKTGELFF. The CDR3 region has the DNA TGTGCCAGCAGTTCACACAGGTTATTAAAGACCGGGGAGCTGTTTTTT.

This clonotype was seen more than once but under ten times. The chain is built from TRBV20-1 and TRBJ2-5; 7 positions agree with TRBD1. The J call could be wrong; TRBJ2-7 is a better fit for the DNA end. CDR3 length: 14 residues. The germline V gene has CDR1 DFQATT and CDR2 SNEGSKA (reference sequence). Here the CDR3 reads CSAPGQTSRHEQYF. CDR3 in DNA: TGCAGTGCCCCGGGACAGACCTCTCGCCACGAGCAGTACTTC.

The CDR3 DNA is TGTGCCAGCCGCCCAGGGCAGAAGTCCTACGAGCAGTACTTC. Its translation: CASRPGQKSYEQYF. The chain employs TRBV6-5 and TRBJ2-7; maybe TRBD1 (5 bases). CDR3 length: 14 residues. Trimming pared 8 bases from V and 1 base from J, leaving 15 bases between. The germline CDR1 and CDR2 sequences are MNHEY and SVGAGI.

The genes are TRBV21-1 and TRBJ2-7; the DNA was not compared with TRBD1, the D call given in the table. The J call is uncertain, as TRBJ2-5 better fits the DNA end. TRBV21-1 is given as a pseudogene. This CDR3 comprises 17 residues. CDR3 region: CVSSKNRDRGLCETQYF. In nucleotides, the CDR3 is TGTGTCAGCAGCAAAAACCGGGACAGGGGTTTGTGCGAGACCCAGTACTTC.